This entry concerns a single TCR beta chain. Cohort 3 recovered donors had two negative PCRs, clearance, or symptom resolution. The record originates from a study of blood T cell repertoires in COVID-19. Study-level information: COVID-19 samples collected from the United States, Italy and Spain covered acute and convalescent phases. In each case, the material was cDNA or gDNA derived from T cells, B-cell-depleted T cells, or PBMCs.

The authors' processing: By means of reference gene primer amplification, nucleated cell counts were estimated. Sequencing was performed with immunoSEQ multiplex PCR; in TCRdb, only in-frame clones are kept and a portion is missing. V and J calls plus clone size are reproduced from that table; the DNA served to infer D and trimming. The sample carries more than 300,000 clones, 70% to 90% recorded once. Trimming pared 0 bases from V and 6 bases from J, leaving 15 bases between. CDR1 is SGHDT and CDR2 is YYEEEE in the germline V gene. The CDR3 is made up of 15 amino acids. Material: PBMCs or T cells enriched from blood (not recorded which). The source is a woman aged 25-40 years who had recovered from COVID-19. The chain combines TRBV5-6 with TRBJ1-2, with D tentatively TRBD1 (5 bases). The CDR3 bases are TGTGCCAGCAGCTTGGATTTCAGGGATGGTGATGGCTACACCTTC. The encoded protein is CASSLDFRDGDGYTF. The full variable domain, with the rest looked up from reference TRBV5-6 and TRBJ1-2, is DAGVTQSPTHLIKTRGQQVTLRCSPKSGHDTVSWYQQALGQGPQFIFQYYEEEERQRGNFPDRFSGHQFPNYSSELNVNALLLGDSALYLCASSLDFRDGDGYTFGSGTRLTVV.